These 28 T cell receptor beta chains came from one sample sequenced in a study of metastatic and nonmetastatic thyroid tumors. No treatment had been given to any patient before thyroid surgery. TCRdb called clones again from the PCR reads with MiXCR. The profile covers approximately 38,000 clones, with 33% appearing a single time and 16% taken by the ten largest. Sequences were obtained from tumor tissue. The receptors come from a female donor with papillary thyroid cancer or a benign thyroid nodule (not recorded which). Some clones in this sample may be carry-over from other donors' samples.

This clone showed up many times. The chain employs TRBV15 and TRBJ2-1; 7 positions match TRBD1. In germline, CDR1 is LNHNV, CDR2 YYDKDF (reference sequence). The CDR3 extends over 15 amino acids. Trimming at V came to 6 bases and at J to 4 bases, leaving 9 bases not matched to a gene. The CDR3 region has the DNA TGTGCCACCAGTACCGGACAGGATTTATACAATGAGCAGTTCTTC. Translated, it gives CATSTGQDLYNEQFF.

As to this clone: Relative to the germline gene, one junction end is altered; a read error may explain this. CDR3 loop: CASSYIQGGLPRF. As DNA, the CDR3 is TGTGCCAGCAGTTACATTCAGGGAGGCCTCCCCCGCTTC. The rearrangement links TRBV6-6 to TRBJ1-2, with D possibly being TRBD1 (5 bases). The CDR3 covers 13 residues. Germline V lookup: CDR1 MNHNY, CDR2 SVGAGI (reference sequence).

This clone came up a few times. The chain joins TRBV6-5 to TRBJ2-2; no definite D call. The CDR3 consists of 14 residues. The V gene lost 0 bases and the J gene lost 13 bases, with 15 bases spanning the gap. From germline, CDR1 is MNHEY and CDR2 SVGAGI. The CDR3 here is CASSYSAARLWLFF. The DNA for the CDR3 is TGTGCCAGCAGTTACTCGGCTGCGCGGCTGTGGCTGTTTTTT.

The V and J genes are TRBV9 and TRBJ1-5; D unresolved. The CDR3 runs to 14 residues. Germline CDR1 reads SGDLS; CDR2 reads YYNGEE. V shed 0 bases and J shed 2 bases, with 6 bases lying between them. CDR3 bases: TGTGCCAGCAGCGTAGGGCCCGGCAATCAGCCCCAGCATTTT. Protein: CASSVGPGNQPQHF.

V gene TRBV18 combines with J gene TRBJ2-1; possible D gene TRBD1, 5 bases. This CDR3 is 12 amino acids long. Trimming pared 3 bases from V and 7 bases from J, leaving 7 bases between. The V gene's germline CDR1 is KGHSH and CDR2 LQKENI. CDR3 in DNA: TGTGCCAGCTCACCTTCAGGGAATGAGCAGTTCTTC. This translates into CASSPSGNEQFF. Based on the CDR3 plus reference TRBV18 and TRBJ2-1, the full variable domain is NAGVMQNPRHLVRRRGQEARLRCSPMKGHSHVYWYRQLPEEGLKFMVYLQKENIIDESGMPKERFSAEFPKEGPSILRIQQVVRGDSAAYFCASSPSGNEQFFGPGTRLTVL.

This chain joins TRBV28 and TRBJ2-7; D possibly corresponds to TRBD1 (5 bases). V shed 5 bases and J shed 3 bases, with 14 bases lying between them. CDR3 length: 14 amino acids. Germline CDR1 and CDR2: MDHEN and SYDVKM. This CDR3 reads CASSAPGYVYEQYF. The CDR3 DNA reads TGTGCCAGCAGTGCCCCAGGGTATGTCTACGAGCAGTACTTC.

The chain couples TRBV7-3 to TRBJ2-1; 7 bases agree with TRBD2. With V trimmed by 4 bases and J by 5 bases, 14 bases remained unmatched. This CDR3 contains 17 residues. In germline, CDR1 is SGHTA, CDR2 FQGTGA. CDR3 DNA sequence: TGTGCCAGCAGCTACAATCGGGGGAGGGCCGGGAACAATGAGCAGTTCTTC. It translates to CASSYNRGRAGNNEQFF.

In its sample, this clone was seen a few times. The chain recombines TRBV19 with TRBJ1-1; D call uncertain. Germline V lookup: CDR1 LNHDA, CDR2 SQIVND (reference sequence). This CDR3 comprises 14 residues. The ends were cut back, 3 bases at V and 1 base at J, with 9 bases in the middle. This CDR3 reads CASSIGWGNTEAFF. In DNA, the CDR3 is TGTGCCAGTAGTATCGGGTGGGGGAACACTGAAGCTTTCTTT.

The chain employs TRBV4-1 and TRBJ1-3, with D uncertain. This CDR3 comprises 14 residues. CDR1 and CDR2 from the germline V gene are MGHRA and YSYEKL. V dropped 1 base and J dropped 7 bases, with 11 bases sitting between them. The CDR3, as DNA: TGCGCCAGCAGCCAAGGACCAGTCCAGAACACCATATATTTT. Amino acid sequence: CASSQGPVQNTIYF.

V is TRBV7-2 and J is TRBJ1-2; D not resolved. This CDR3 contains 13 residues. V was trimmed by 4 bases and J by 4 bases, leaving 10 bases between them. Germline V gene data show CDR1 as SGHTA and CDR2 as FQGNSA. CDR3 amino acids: CASSSLGSYGYTF. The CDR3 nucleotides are TGTGCCAGCAGCTCCCTGGGCTCCTATGGCTACACCTTC. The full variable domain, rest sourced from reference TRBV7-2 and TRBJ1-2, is GAGVSQSPSNKVTEKGKDVELRCDPISGHTALYWYRQSLGQGLEFLIYFQGNSAPDKSGLPSDRFSAERTGGSVSTLTIQRTQQEDSAVYLCASSSLGSYGYTFGSGTRLTVV.

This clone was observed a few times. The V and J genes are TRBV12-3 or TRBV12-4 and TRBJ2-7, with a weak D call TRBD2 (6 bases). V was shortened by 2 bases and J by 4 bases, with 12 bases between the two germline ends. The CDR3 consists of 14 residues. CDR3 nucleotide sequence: TGTGCCAGCAGTTTACGCGGGACTCGGTACGAGCAGTACTTC. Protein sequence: CASSLRGTRYEQYF.

The CDR3 reads CASSETDRGRRFNYGYTF. DNA for the CDR3: TGTGCCAGCAGTGAAACCGACAGGGGGCGCCGATTTAACTATGGCTACACCTTC. The chain joins TRBV2 to TRBJ1-2; 10 bases are a match to TRBD1. CDR1 is SNHLY and CDR2 is FYNNEI in the germline V gene. The length of the CDR3 is 18 residues. V trimming: 2 bases; J trimming: 1 base; junction bases outside the gene matches: 10.

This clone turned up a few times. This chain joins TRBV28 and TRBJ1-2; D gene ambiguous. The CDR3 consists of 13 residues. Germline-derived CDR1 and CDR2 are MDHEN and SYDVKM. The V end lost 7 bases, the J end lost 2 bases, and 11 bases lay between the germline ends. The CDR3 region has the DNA TGTGCCAGCAAGGAGGGAGGAAACTATGGCTACACCTTC. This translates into CASKEGGNYGYTF.

CDR3 region: CASSHGNSPLHF. CDR3 nucleotide sequence: TGTGCCAGCAGCCACGGCAATTCACCCCTCCACTTT. The genes are TRBV3-1 and TRBJ1-6; D is uncertain. V shed 3 bases and J shed 7 bases, with 4 bases lying between them. Germline V gene data show CDR1 as LGHDT and CDR2 as YNNKEL (reference sequence). This CDR3 spans 12 amino acids.

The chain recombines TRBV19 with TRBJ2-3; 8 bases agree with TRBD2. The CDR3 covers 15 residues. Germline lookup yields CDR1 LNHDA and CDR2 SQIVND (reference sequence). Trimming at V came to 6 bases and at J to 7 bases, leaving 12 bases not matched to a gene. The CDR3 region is CASRPGGASVNTQYF. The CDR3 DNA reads TGTGCCAGTAGGCCGGGGGGGGCCTCGGTTAATACGCAGTATTTT.

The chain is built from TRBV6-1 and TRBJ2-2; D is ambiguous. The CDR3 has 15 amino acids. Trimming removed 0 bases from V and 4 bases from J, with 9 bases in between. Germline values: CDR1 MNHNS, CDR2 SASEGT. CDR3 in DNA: TGTGCCAGCAGTGAAGCCCCTGGCGGCACCGGGGAGCTGTTTTTT. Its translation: CASSEAPGGTGELFF.

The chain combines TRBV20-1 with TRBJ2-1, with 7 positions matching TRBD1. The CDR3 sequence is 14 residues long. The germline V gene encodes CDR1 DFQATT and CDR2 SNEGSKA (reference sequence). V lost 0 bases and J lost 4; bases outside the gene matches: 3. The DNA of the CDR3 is TGCAGTGCTAGAGAGACAGGGTTTTACAATGAGCAGTTCTTC. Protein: CSARETGFYNEQFF.

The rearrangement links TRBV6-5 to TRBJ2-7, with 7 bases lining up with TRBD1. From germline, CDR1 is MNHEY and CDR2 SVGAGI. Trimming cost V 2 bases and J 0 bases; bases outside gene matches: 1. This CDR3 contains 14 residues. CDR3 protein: CASSYDRVSYEQYF. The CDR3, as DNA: TGTGCCAGCAGTTACGACAGGGTCTCCTACGAGCAGTACTTC.

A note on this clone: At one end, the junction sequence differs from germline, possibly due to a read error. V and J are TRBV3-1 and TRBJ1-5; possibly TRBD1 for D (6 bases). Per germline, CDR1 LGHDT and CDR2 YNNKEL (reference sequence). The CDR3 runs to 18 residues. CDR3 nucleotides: TGTGCCAGCAGTCAAGAGAGGGGGGGCCTACGTCCGAATCAGCCCCAGCATTTT. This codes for CASSQERGGLRPNQPQHF.

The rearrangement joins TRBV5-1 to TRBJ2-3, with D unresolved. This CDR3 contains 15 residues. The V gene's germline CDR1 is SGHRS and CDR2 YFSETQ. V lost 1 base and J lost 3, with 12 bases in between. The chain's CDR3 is CASSLLTADTDTQYF. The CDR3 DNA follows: TGCGCCAGCAGCTTGCTGACCGCGGATACAGATACGCAGTATTTT.

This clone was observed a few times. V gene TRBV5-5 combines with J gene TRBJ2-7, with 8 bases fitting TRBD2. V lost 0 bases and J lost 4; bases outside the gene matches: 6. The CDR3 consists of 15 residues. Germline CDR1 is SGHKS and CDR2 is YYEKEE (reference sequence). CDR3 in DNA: TGTGCCAGCAGCTTGGTTAGCGGGACGAGTTACGAGCAGTACTTC. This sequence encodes CASSLVSGTSYEQYF.

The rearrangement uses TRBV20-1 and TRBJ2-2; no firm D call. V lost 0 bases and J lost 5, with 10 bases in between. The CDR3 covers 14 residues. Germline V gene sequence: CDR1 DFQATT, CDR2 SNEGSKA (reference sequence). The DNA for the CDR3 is TGCAGTGCTAGAGATGCTCGAGGTACCGGGGAGCTGTTTTTT. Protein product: CSARDARGTGELFF.

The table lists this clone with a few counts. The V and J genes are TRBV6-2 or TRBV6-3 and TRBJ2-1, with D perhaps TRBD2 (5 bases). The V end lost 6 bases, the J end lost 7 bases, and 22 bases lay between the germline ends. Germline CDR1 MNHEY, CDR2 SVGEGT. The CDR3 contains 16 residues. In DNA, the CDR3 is TGTGCCAGCAGCCCAAACCATCTAGGCTCGGGAAATGAGCAGTTCTTC. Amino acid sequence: CASSPNHLGSGNEQFF.

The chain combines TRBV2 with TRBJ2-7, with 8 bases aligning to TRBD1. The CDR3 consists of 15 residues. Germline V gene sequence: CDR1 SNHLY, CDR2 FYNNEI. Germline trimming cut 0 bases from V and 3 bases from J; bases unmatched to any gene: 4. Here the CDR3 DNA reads TGTGCCAGCAGTGAAGCAGGACAGGGAAACTACGAGCAGTACTTC. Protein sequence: CASSEAGQGNYEQYF.

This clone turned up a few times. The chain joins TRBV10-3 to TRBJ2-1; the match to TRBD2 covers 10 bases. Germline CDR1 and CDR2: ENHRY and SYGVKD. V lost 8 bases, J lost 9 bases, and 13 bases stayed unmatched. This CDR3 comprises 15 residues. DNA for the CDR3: TGTGCCATCGGGACTAGCGTTCCCAAAGGGGGTGAGCAGTTCTTC. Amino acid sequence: CAIGTSVPKGGEQFF.

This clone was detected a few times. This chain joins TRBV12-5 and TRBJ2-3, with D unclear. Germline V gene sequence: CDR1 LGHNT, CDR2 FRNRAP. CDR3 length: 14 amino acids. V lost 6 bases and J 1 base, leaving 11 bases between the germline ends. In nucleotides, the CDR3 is TGTGCTAGTGGCCCTCCAGAACGCACAGATACGCAGTATTTT. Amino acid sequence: CASGPPERTDTQYF.

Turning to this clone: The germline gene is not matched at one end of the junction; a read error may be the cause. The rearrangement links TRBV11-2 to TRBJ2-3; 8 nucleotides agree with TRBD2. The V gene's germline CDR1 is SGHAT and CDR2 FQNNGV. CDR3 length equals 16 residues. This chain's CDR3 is CDSSWSGSKGGDTQYF. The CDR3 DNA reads TGTGACAGCAGCTGGAGCGGGAGTAAGGGGGGAGATACGCAGTATTTT.

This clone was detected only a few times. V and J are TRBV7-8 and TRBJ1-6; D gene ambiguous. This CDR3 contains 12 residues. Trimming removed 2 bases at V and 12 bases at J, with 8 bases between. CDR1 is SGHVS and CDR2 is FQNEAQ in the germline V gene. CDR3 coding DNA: TGTGCCAGCAGCTTACAACGGGGACCCCTCCACTTT. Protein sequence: CASSLQRGPLHF.